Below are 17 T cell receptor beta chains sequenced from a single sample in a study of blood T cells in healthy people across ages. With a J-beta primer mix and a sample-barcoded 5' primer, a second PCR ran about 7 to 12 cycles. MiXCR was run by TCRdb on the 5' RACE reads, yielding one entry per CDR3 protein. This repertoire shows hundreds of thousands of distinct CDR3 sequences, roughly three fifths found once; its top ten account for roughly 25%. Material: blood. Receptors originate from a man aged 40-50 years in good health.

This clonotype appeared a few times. In DNA form, the CDR3 reads TGTGCCAGCAGCATTAGCGGGAGCTACGAGCAGTACTTC. Translating gives CASSISGSYEQYF. The chain links TRBV7-2 to TRBJ2-7; 9 bases align to TRBD2. CDR3 length: 13 amino acids. CDR1 SGHTA and CDR2 FQGNSA come from the germline V gene. J gave up 3 bases and V 5 bases, and 2 bases lay outside the gene matches.

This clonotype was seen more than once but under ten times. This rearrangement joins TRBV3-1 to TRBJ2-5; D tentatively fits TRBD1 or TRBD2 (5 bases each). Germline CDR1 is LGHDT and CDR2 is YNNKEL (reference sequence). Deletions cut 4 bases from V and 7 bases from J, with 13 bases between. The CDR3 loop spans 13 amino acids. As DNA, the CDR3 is TGTGCCAGCAGCCCTGGGACCGGACGGACCCAGTACTTC. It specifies CASSPGTGRTQYF.

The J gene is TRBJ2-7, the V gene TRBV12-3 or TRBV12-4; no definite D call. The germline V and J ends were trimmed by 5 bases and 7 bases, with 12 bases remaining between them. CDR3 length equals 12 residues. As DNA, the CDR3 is TGTGCCAGCAGTCTTTCCTCCTTGGAGCAGTACTTC. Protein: CASSLSSLEQYF.

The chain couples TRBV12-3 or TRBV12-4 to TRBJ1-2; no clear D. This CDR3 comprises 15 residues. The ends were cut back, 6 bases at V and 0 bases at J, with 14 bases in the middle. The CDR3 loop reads CASSDGPRTNYGYTF. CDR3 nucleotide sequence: TGTGCCAGCAGCGACGGACCTAGAACTAACTATGGCTACACCTTC.

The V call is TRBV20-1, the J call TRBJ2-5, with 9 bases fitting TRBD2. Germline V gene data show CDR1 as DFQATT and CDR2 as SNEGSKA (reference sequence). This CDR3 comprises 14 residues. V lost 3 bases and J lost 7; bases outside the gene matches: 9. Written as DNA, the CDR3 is TGCAGTGCTAGGGGTCTAGCGGGGACGTGGACCCAGTACTTC. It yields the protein CSARGLAGTWTQYF.

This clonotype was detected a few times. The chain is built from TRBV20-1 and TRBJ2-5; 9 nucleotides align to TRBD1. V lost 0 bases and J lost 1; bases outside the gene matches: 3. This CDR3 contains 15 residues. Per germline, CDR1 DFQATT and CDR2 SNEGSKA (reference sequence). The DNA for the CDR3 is TGCAGTGCTAGAGATCACAGGGGGCTCCAAGAGACCCAGTACTTC. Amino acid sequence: CSARDHRGLQETQYF.

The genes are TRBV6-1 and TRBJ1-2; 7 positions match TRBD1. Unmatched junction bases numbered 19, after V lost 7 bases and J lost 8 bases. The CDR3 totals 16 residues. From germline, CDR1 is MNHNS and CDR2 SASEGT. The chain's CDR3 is CASTPSGVGQPTGYTF. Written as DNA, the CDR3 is TGTGCCAGCACTCCTTCGGGAGTGGGACAGCCTACAGGCTACACCTTC.

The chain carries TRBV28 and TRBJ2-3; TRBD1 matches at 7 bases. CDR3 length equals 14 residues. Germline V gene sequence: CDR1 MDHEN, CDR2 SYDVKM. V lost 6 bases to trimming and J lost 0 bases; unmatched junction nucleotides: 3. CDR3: CASSTGESTDTQYF. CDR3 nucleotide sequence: TGTGCCAGCAGCACAGGGGAGAGCACAGATACGCAGTATTTT. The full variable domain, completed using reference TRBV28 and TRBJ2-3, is DVKVTQSSRYLVKRTGEKVFLECVQDMDHENMFWYRQDPGLGLRLIYFSYDVKMKEKGDIPEGYSVSREKKERFSLILESASTNQTSMYLCASSTGESTDTQYFGPGTRLTVL.

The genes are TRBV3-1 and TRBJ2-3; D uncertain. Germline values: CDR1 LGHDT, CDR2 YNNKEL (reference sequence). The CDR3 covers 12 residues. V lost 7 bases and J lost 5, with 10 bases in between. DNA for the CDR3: TGTGCCAGCATCCAGACCCAAGATACGCAGTATTTT. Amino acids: CASIQTQDTQYF.

The CDR3 here is CASSFGQGGTDTQYF. The CDR3 DNA sequence: TGTGCCAGCAGTTTTGGACAGGGAGGAACAGATACGCAGTATTTT. The gene calls are TRBV28 and TRBJ2-3; TRBD1 matches 8 bases. The CDR3 has 15 amino acids. Germline loops: CDR1 MDHEN, CDR2 SYDVKM. V gave up 3 bases and J gave up 3 bases; unmatched junction bases: 5.

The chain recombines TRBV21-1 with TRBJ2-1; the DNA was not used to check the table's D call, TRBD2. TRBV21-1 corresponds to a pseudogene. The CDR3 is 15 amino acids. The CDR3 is CASSATGLAGNEQFF. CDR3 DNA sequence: TGTGCCAGCAGCGCAACGGGTCTGGCTGGGAATGAGCAGTTCTTC.

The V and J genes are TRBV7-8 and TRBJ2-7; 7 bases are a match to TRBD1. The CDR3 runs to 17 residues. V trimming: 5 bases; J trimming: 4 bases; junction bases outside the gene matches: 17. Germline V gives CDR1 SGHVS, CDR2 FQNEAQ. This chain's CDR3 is CASSPRQGWVPRYEQYF. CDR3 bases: TGTGCCAGCAGCCCCCGACAGGGATGGGTTCCTCGATACGAGCAGTACTTC.

CDR3 sequence: CGTRDVGAGNSPLHF. CDR3 sequence (DNA): TGCGGTACTAGAGATGTGGGGGCGGGGAATTCACCCCTCCACTTT. V and J are TRBV20-1 and TRBJ1-6; possibly TRBD1 for D (6 bases). CDR3 length: 15 residues. Germline V gene data show CDR1 as DFQATT and CDR2 as SNEGSKA (reference sequence).

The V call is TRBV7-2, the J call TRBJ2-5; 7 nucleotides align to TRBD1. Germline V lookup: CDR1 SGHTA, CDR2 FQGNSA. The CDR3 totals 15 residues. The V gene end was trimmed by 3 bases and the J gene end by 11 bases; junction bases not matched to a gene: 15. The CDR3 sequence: CASSFTGTAYNEQYF. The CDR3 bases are TGTGCCAGCAGCTTCACCGGGACAGCGTACAATGAGCAGTACTTC. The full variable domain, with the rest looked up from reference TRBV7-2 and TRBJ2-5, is GAGVSQSPSNKVTEKGKDVELRCDPISGHTALYWYRQSLGQGLEFLIYFQGNSAPDKSGLPSDRFSAERTGGSVSTLTIQRTQQEDSAVYLCASSFTGTAYNEQYFGPGTRLLVL.

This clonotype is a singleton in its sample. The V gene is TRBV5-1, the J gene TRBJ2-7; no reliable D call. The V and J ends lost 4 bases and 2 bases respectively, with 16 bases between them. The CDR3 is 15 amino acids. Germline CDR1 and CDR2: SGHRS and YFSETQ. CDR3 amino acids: CASSPGTTITYEQYF. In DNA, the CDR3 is TGCGCCAGCAGCCCGGGCACTACAATCACCTACGAGCAGTACTTC.

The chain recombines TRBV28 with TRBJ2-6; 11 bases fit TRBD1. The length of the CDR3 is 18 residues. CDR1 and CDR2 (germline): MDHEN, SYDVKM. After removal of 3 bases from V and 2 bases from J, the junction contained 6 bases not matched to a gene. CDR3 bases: TGTGCCAGCAGTTTGGGGGGACAGGGGGTTACTGGGGCCAACGTCCTGACTTTC. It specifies CASSLGGQGVTGANVLTF.

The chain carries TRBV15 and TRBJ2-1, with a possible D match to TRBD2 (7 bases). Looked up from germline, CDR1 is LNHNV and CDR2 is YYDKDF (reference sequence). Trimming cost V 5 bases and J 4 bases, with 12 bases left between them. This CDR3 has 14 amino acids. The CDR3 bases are TGTGCCACCAGCGGCGGGGGCCAATACAATGAGCAGTTCTTC. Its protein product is CATSGGGQYNEQFF. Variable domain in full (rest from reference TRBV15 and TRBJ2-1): DAMVIQNPRYQVTQFGKPVTLSCSQTLNHNVMYWYQQKSSQAPKLLFHYYDKDFNNEADTPDNFQSRRPNTSFCFLDIRSPGLGDTAMYLCATSGGGQYNEQFFGPGTRLTVL.